This entry lists 3 T cell receptor beta chains sequenced from one sample in a study of T cells in Graves' hyperthyroidism and ophthalmopathy. What was amplified from RNA transcripts were TCR beta CDR3 regions. RT-PCR in the first round (using the HTBI primer set) targeted the TCR CDR3. Each CDR3 protein is one row after TCRdb ran MiXCR on the multiplex PCR reads. The data contain 550,000 to 850,000 distinct CDR3 sequences, around 19% of them singletons. The specimen sequenced was blood. The origin of the receptors is a woman in her 50s with Graves' hyperthyroidism that later progressed to Graves' ophthalmopathy.

The chain uses TRBV11-2 and TRBJ1-1, with a weak D call TRBD1 (5 bases). Germline CDR1 is SGHAT and CDR2 is FQNNGV. The CDR3 loop spans 12 amino acids. Trimming took off 6 bases at V and 6 bases at J, with 11 bases between the two ends. The CDR3 bases are TGTGCCAGCAGTCGGGACGGCCCTGAAGCTTTCTTT. It specifies CASSRDGPEAFF.

Ten or more counts support this clonotype. J is TRBJ1-1 and V is TRBV20-1; TRBD1 is a possible D gene (5 bases). Germline CDR1 reads DFQATT; CDR2 reads SNEGSKA (reference sequence). The CDR3 has 11 residues. Trimming took off 0 bases at V and 7 bases at J, with 6 bases between the two ends. The CDR3: CSAREGVEAFF. The CDR3 DNA sequence: TGCAGTGCTAGAGAGGGGGTTGAAGCTTTCTTT.

The chain employs TRBV29-1 and TRBJ2-1, with 11 bases lining up with TRBD2. The CDR3 covers 15 residues. The V gene end was trimmed by 5 bases and the J gene end by 4 bases; junction bases not matched to a gene: 7. Germline assignment: CDR1 SQVTM and CDR2 ANQGSEA. The CDR3 protein is CSVSSGLAEYNEQFF. For the CDR3, the DNA is TGCAGCGTTTCCTCGGGACTAGCGGAGTACAATGAGCAGTTCTTC.